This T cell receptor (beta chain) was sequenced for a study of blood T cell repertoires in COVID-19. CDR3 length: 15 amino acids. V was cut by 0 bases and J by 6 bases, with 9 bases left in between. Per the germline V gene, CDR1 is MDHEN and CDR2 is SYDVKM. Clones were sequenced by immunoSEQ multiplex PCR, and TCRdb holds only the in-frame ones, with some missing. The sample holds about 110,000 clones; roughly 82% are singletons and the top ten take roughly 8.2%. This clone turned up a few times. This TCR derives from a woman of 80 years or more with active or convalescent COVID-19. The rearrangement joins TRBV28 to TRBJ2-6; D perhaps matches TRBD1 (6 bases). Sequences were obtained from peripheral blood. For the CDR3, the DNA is TGTGCCAGCAGTTTATGGGGGGCTGAGGCCAACGTCCTGACTTTC. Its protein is CASSLWGAEANVLTF. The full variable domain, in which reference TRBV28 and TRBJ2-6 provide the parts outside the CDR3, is DVKVTQSSRYLVKRTGEKVFLECVQDMDHENMFWYRQDPGLGLRLIYFSYDVKMKEKGDIPEGYSVSREKKERFSLILESASTNQTSMYLCASSLWGAEANVLTFGAGSRLTVL.